The rows below give T cell receptor beta chains drawn from one sample of a study of persistence of HIV-infected CD4 T cells. Assay used: immunoSEQ multiplex PCR; TCRdb lists only in-frame clones, some missing. Of about 48,000 clones in the sample, around 75% were seen once. Which antigens these TCRs recognize remains unknown. This specimen was CD4+ T cells sorted from PBMCs after approximately 20-hour stimulation, taken from a patient who received antiretroviral therapy. The source of these receptors is an adult man with HIV who was CMV-seropositive. CDR3s include the opening cysteine and the closing phenylalanine or tryptophan. A D gene is named only where the DNA matches it firmly. Clone sizes are given selectively: once, few, many, or a class where the clone is expanded.

TRBJ2-1	.	TRBV6-2/TRBV6-3	TRBD1	TGTGCCAGCAGCCCCGGGACAGGGGTACAAGGTAATGAGCAGTTCTTC	CASSPGTGVQGNEQFF
TRBJ1-2	.	TRBV29-1	TRBD1	TGCAGCGTAGTCCGGGACAGCAACTATGGCTACACCTTC	CSVVRDSNYGYTF
TRBJ2-2	.	TRBV7-2	TRBD2	TGTGCCAGCAGCTTAGCGGGACTAGCGGGAGGCTCCGGGGAGCTGTTTTTT	CASSLAGLAGGSGELFF
TRBJ2-2	once	TRBV5-1	.	TGCGCCAGCAGCTTGAGGACGAACACCGGGGAGCTGTTTTTT	CASSLRTNTGELFF
TRBJ1-2	.	TRBV10-3	.	TGTGCCATCAGTGAGAGTAGGAATGGCTACACCTTC	CAISESRNGYTF
TRBJ1-3	once	TRBV7-2	TRBD1	TGTGCCAGCAGCTTAAGGGGGCGGGTCTCTGGAAACACCATATATTTT	CASSLRGRVSGNTIYF
TRBJ1-1	.	TRBV13	.	TGTGCCAGCAGCTTAGAGCAGGGCACTGAAGCTTTCTTT	CASSLEQGTEAFF
TRBJ1-2	.	TRBV2	.	TGTGCCAGCAGTTACGATCAGCTGGTAGGCTACACCTTC	CASSYDQLVGYTF
TRBJ2-5	few	TRBV11-3	TRBD1	TGTGCCAGCAGCCCCTCTGGGACAGTCCAAGAGACCCAGTACTTC	CASSPSGTVQETQYF
TRBJ1-1	.	TRBV2	TRBD1	TGTGCCAGCAGTCCGGACAGGTCTGAAGCTTTCTTT	CASSPDRSEAFF
TRBJ1-1	.	TRBV5-1	TRBD1	TGCGCCAGCAGCTTGGTTTCAGGGGGCGCTGGGGAAGCTTTCTTT	CASSLVSGGAGEAFF
TRBJ2-1	.	TRBV30	.	TGTGCCTGGTCGGCGGAGGCCCTGGGTGAGCAGTTCTTC	CAWSAEALGEQFF
TRBJ2-7	few	TRBV19	TRBD2	TGTGCCAGTAGTATCGGGAGGGCCGGGTACGAGCAGTACTTC	CASSIGRAGYEQYF
TRBJ2-6	.	TRBV30	TRBD1	TGTGCCTGGAGAGACGACATCCGGGACAGTCTTGTCTCTGGGGCCAACGTCCTGACTTTC	CAWRDDIRDSLVSGANVLTF
TRBJ1-5	.	TRBV15	.	TGTGCCACCAGCAGAGATAGTTCTAGGGGGGGTGCTCATCAGCCCCAGCATTTT	CATSRDSSRGGAHQPQHF
TRBJ2-1	.	TRBV12-5	TRBD1	TGTGCTAGTGGATCGGGACAGGGTGTTAATGAGCAGTTCTTC	CASGSGQGVNEQFF
TRBJ1-5	.	TRBV23-1	TRBD1	TGCGCCAGCAGTCAATCGTTAGACAGGGCGGATCAGCCCCAGCATTTT	CASSQSLDRADQPQHF
TRBJ2-3	few	TRBV7-2	TRBD2	TGTGCCAGCAGCTTAGAACTAGCGGGGGGGCCAGCAGATACGCAGTATTTT	CASSLELAGGPADTQYF
TRBJ2-7	.	TRBV3-1/TRBV3-2	.	TGTGCCAGCAGCCAAGATCCACACGAGCAGTACTTC	CASSQDPHEQYF
TRBJ1-1	.	TRBV5-1	TRBD1	TGCGCCAGCAGCTTGGAGGGGGCGGGGAGCGTAGCTTTCTTT	CASSLEGAGSVAFF
TRBJ2-7	.	TRBV7-2	TRBD2	TGTGCCAGCAGACAATCTAGCGGGGGCCCAAACGAGCAGTACTTC	CASRQSSGGPNEQYF
TRBJ1-1	.	TRBV6-5	TRBD1	TGTGCCAGCAGACTTCTACAGGGGGCCCATACTGAAGCTTTCTTT	CASRLLQGAHTEAFF
TRBJ2-1	.	TRBV30	TRBD2	TGTGCCTGGAGTCCTCTAGCGGGAGGGCCGCTTGAGCAGTTCTTC	CAWSPLAGGPLEQFF
TRBJ2-2	.	TRBV5-1	TRBD1	TGCGCCAGCAGCTTGGGACAGGGAGACACCGGGGAGCTGTTTTTT	CASSLGQGDTGELFF
TRBJ2-2	.	TRBV19	TRBD2	TGTGCCAGTAGTATCGGGAGGGCGAACACCGGGGAGCTGTTTTTT	CASSIGRANTGELFF
TRBJ2-1	few	TRBV24-1	.	TGTGCCACCAGTGATTTATCGGGCCATGAGCAGTTCTTC	CATSDLSGHEQFF
TRBJ1-4	.	TRBV5-5	.	TGTGCCAGCAGCTTCGGGGCCGCAACTAATGAAAAACTGTTTTTT	CASSFGAATNEKLFF
TRBJ2-3	.	TRBV5-6	.	TGTGCCAGCAGCTTGTTGGACCGGGGGTTCACAGATACGCAGTATTTT	CASSLLDRGFTDTQYF
TRBJ2-7	once	TRBV7-8	.	TGTGCCAGCAGCTTCCGATACTACGAGCAGTACTTC	CASSFRYYEQYF
TRBJ1-6	.	TRBV6-5	TRBD1	TGTGCCAGCTCCCTTGACAGGGGAGGATCACCCCTCCACTTT	CASSLDRGGSPLHF
TRBJ1-2	.	TRBV4-1	.	TGCGCCAGCAGCGGTCGGGGGGGTTTGGTCTATGGCTACACCTTC	CASSGRGGLVYGYTF
TRBJ2-5	.	TRBV2	.	TGTGCCAGCCTACGGGGCCCAGTCCAAGAGACCCAGTACTTC	CASLRGPVQETQYF
TRBJ2-1	few	TRBV12-1	.	TGTGCCAGCAGCACAGCCAAGGGTAATGAGCAGTTCTTC	CASSTAKGNEQFF
TRBJ1-6	.	TRBV18	.	TGTGCCAGCTCACCCGGCGCAGGAGGGAATTCACCCCTCCACTTT	CASSPGAGGNSPLHF
TRBJ1-5	.	TRBV6-5	.	TGTGCCAGCAGTTACTCGACCCCGGATAGCAATCAGCCCCAGCATTTT	CASSYSTPDSNQPQHF
TRBJ1-6	.	TRBV9	TRBD1	TGTGCCAGCCAGGGGGGAACCAGATATAATTCACCCCTCCACTTT	CASQGGTRYNSPLHF
TRBJ2-5	.	TRBV20-1	.	TGCAGTGCTAGTAGTACAGCGTCGGAGACCCAGTACTTC	CSASSTASETQYF
TRBJ1-2	.	TRBV2	.	TGTGCCAGCAGTGAGATACAGACCACTAACTATGGCTACACCTTC	CASSEIQTTNYGYTF
TRBJ2-3	.	TRBV25-1	.	TGTGCCAGCAGTGAAAGGTTGGGCGGACCTAGCACAGATACGCAGTATTTT	CASSERLGGPSTDTQYF
TRBJ1-2	.	TRBV29-1	TRBD1	TGCAGCGTGGGGGACAGGGGTAAAGCTAACTATGGCTACACCTTC	CSVGDRGKANYGYTF
TRBJ2-1	.	TRBV3-1/TRBV3-2	TRBD2	TGTGCCAGCAGCCAAGTCCCGGGGGGGGTCTACAATGAGCAGTTCTTC	CASSQVPGGVYNEQFF
TRBJ1-6	.	TRBV9	.	TGTGCCAGCAGCAGTAGGCAAGGACCCCTCCACTTT	CASSSRQGPLHF
TRBJ1-1	.	TRBV9	TRBD1	TGTGCCAGCAGCGCGAGGACAGGGGGCTTCACTGAAGCTTTCTTT	CASSARTGGFTEAFF
TRBJ1-3	few	TRBV25-1	TRBD1	TGTGCCAGCAGCCGCAGGGGGCTCTCTGGAAACACCATATATTTT	CASSRRGLSGNTIYF
TRBJ1-5	.	TRBV28	.	TGTGCCAGCACGGAAGGGGTGGTCAATCAGCCCCAGCATTTT	CASTEGVVNQPQHF
TRBJ2-7	.	TRBV5-1	.	TGCGCCAGCAGCTTGGACCTTTATTCCTACGAGCAGTACTTC	CASSLDLYSYEQYF
TRBJ1-2	.	TRBV5-5	TRBD1	TGTGCCAGCAGCTTTCTCGGACAGGGGAGGTATGGCTACACCTTC	CASSFLGQGRYGYTF